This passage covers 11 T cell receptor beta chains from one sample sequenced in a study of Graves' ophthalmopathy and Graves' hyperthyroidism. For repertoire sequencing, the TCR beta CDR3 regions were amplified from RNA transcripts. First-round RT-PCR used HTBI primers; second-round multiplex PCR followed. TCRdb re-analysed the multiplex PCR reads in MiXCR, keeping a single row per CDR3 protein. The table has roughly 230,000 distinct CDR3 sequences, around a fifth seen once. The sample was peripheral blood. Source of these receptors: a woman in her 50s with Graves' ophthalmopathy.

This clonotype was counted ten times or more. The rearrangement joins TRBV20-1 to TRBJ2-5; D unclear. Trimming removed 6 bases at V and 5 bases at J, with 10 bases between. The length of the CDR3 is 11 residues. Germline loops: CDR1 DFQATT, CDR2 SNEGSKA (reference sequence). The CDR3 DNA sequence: TGCAGTGCCTCTATCGCGGAGACCCAGTACTTC. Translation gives CSASIAETQYF.

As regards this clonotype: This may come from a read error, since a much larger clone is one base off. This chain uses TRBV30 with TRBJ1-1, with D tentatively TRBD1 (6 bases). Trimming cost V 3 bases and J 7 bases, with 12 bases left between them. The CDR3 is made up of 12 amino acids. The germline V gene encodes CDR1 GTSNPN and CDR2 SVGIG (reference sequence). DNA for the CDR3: TGTGCCTGGAGAAGGGGGTACTGTGAAGCTTTCTTT. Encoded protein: CAWRRGYCEAFF.

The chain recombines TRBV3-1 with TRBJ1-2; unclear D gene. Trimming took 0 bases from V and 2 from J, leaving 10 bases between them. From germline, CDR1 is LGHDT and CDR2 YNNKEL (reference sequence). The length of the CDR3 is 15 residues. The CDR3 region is CASSQDPGVNYGYTF. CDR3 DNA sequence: TGTGCCAGCAGCCAAGATCCGGGCGTCAACTATGGCTACACCTTC.

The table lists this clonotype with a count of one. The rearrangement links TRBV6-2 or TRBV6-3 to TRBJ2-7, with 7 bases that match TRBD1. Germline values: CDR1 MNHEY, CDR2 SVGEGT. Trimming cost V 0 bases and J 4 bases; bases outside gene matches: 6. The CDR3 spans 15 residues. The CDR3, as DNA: TGTGCCAGCAGTTACTCGAAAGGCAGGGGGTACGAGCAGTACTTC. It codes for CASSYSKGRGYEQYF.

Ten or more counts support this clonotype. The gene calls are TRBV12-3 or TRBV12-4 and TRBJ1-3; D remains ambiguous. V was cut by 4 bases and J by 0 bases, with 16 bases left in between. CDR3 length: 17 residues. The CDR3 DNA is TGTGCCAGCAGTTCCGAACGAGCGGGCAGCTCTGGAAACACCATATATTTT. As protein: CASSSERAGSSGNTIYF.

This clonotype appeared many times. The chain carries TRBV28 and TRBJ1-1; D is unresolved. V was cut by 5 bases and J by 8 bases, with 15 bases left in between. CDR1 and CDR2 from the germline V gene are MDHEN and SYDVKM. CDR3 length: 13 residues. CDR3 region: CASSDTGRVEAFF. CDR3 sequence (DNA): TGTGCCAGCAGTGATACTGGTAGAGTGGAAGCTTTCTTT.

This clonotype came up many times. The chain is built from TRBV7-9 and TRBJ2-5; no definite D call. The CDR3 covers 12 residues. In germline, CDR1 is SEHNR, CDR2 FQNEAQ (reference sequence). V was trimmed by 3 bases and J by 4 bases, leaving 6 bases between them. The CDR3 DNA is TGTGCCAGCAGCTTGAGTACAGAGACCCAGTACTTC. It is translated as CASSLSTETQYF.

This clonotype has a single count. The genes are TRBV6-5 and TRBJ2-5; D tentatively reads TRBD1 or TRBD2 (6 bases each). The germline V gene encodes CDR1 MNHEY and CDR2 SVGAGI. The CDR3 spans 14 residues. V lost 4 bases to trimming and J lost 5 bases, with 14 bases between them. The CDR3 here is CASSSSGGSETQYF. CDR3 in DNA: TGTGCCAGCAGTTCTTCCGGGGGCTCGGAGACCCAGTACTTC.

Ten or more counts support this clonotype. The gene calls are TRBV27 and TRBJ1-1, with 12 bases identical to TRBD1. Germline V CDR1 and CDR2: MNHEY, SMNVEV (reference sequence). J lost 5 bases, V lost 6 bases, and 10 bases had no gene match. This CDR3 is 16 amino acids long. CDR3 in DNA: TGTGCCAGCAGCACTAGGGGACAGGGGGCTCGGACTGAAGCTTTCTTT. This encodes CASSTRGQGARTEAFF.

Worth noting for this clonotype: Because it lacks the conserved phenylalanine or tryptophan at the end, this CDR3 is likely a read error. The CDR3 loop is CASSFVSGAYSNQPQHL. In DNA, the CDR3 is TGTGCCAGCAGCTTCGTATCGGGGGCCTATAGCAATCAGCCCCAGCATCTT. The gene calls are TRBV11-1 and TRBJ1-5; a weak D match, TRBD1 (6 bases). V was pared by 3 bases and J by 0 bases, with 15 bases between. The CDR3 sequence is 17 residues long. The germline CDR1 and CDR2 sequences are SGHAT and FQDESV (reference sequence).

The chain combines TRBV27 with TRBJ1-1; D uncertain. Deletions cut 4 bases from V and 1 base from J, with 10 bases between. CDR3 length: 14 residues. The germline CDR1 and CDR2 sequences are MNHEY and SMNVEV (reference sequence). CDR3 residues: CASSSRNSNTEAFF. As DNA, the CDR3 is TGTGCCAGCAGTTCGCGGAACTCGAACACTGAAGCTTTCTTT.